This T cell receptor beta chain is drawn from a study of blood T cells in healthy people across ages. The overall study: Template switching picked up about one barcoded beta molecule for each two T cells.

The germline V gene has CDR1 SGHTA and CDR2 FQGNSA. V lost 5 bases and J 4 bases, leaving 17 bases between the germline ends. The CDR3 covers 15 residues. This clonotype showed up just a few times. Then a second PCR, running roughly 7 to 11 cycles, was carried out with a sample-barcoded 5' primer and a J-beta primer mix. One entry per CDR3 protein results from TCRdb running MiXCR on the 5' RACE reads. Here the sample spans roughly 720,000 distinct CDR3 sequences, 53% being singletons. Sequenced sample: blood. The chain employs TRBV7-2 and TRBJ2-5; TRBD2 might be the D (5 bases). The origin of this receptor is a man at least 80 years old in good health. CDR3 loop: CASSRSFWRAETQYF. CDR3 coding DNA: TGTGCCAGCAGCCGGTCGTTTTGGCGGGCAGAGACCCAGTACTTC.